What follows is one T cell receptor (beta chain) and its context. Its antigen is not known. This entry belongs to a study of CD8 T cells in Susac syndrome. Random hexamers were used to reverse transcribe the RNA input (about 0.5 to 1 ug). The method of amplification for TCR beta CDR3 was immunoSEQ multiplex PCR, covering 54 Vbeta and 13 Jbeta. TCRdb redid the calling of the immunoSEQ multiplex PCR reads with MiXCR, one entry per CDR3 protein. The sample has around 160,000 distinct CDR3 sequences, 90% to 95% seen once. Study-wide findings and caveats: Acknowledgment was made by the study that its TCR sequencing and HLA analysis involved a relatively small number of individuals.

Bulk CD8+ and CD4+ cells came from magnetic negative isolation; CD8+ TEMRA by FACS. Between the trimmed V and J ends, which lost 2 bases and 3 bases, there was a span of 19 bases. The CDR3 extends over 17 amino acids. Looked up from germline, CDR1 is SGHVS and CDR2 is FQNEAQ. V and J are TRBV7-8 and TRBJ1-1; D gene ambiguous. The clonotype comes from a human donor in good health. Sequencing input: CD4+ T cells from PBMCs. The CDR3 DNA follows: TGTGCCAGCAGCTTAAGGGCCCGATCCCAGGTCGACACTGAAGCTTTCTTT. Residues: CASSLRARSQVDTEAFF.